These 27 T cell receptor beta chains were all obtained from the same sample, sequenced in a study of cytomegalovirus exposure and HLA in healthy donors. Researchers ran the PCR with 60 Vbeta and 13 Jbeta primers. Profiling relied on immunoSEQ multiplex PCR, and the TCRdb table lists in-frame clones only, not all of them. The repertoire has about 160,000 clones, roughly 80% of them found once; the top ten carry 1% to 1.5%. The sample comprised PBMCs. These TCRs come from a man over 45 in good health and CMV-seropositive.

The chain joins TRBV10-3 to TRBJ2-5, with 7 bases that match TRBD1. CDR3 length: 14 residues. With 6 bases clipped from V and 2 bases from J, the junction kept 6 bases outside the gene matches. The germline V gene has CDR1 ENHRY and CDR2 SYGVKD. In DNA, the CDR3 is TGTGCCATCAGGCCCGGGACAGCACAAGAGACCCAGTACTTC. It codes for CAIRPGTAQETQYF.

The chain is built from TRBV29-1 and TRBJ1-2; D is uncertain. The CDR3 is 11 residues long. Trimming stripped 4 bases from V and 6 bases from J, with 9 bases between. The germline gives CDR1 SQVTM, CDR2 ANQGSEA. The CDR3 DNA sequence: TGCAGCGTTGCGGGTGGTGATGGCTACACCTTC. Protein sequence: CSVAGGDGYTF.

The chain recombines TRBV25-1 with TRBJ2-7; D is possibly TRBD2 (5 bases). The V end lost 3 bases, the J end lost 2 bases, and 8 bases lay between the germline ends. CDR1 MGHDK and CDR2 SYGVNS come from the germline V gene. CDR3 length: 13 amino acids. CDR3 residues: CASSEDSPYEQYF. CDR3 nucleotide sequence: TGTGCCAGCAGTGAGGACTCCCCCTACGAGCAGTACTTC.

This chain joins TRBV5-1 and TRBJ2-2; 9 positions agree with TRBD1. V lost 4 bases, J lost 5 bases, and 6 bases stayed unmatched. The CDR3 sequence is 15 residues long. CDR1 SGHRS and CDR2 YFSETQ come from the germline V gene. The CDR3 is CASSPDRGGTGELFF. The CDR3 DNA reads TGCGCCAGCAGCCCGGACAGGGGAGGAACCGGGGAGCTGTTTTTT.

This chain joins TRBV7-8 and TRBJ1-3; D not resolved. The CDR3 has 15 residues. V lost 2 bases and J lost 0, with 8 bases in between. Germline loops: CDR1 SGHVS, CDR2 FQNEAQ. The CDR3 nucleotides are TGTGCCAGCAGCTTAAACACCCTCTCTGGAAACACCATATATTTT. Protein: CASSLNTLSGNTIYF.

This rearrangement joins TRBV5-1 to TRBJ2-5, with 7 nucleotides matching TRBD1. With V trimmed by 2 bases and J by 2 bases, 6 bases remained unmatched. This CDR3 has 15 amino acids. In germline, CDR1 is SGHRS, CDR2 YFSETQ. CDR3 coding DNA: TGCGCCAGCAGCTTAGGAACAGGGGAACAAGAGACCCAGTACTTC. Its protein product is CASSLGTGEQETQYF.

This chain connects TRBV5-1 to TRBJ1-1, with a possible D match to TRBD1 (6 bases). The CDR3 covers 13 residues. V shed 4 bases and J shed 4 bases, with 11 bases lying between them. CDR1 and CDR2 (germline): SGHRS, YFSETQ. DNA for the CDR3: TGCGCCAGCAGCCAAACAGGGACCACTGAAGCTTTCTTT. Translated, it gives CASSQTGTTEAFF.

This chain uses TRBV30 with TRBJ2-7, with D perhaps matching TRBD1 (6 bases). V was pared by 0 bases and J by 3 bases, with 12 bases between. This CDR3 has 14 amino acids. CDR1 is GTSNPN and CDR2 is SVGIG in the germline V gene (reference sequence). CDR3 nucleotide sequence: TGTGCCTGGAGTGTATCAGGGGCCTTCTACGAGCAGTACTTC. Its protein product is CAWSVSGAFYEQYF.

The chain employs TRBV6-1 and TRBJ1-5; D not resolved. The CDR3 covers 14 residues. Trimming took 2 bases from V and 10 from J, leaving 15 bases between them. Per germline, CDR1 MNHNS and CDR2 SASEGT. The CDR3 sequence is CASSEPPVGRPQHF. The CDR3 DNA reads as TGTGCCAGCAGTGAACCCCCGGTCGGTCGACCCCAGCATTTT.

This clone was seen only once. V usage is TRBV6-1 and J usage is TRBJ2-1; 12 nucleotides agree with TRBD2. This CDR3 spans 15 amino acids. Germline V gives CDR1 MNHNS, CDR2 SASEGT. The V and J ends lost 7 bases and 6 bases, in that order; junction bases with no gene match: 7. CDR3 nucleotide sequence: TGTGCCAGCACCCGGTCTAGCGGGGGGGCCAATGAGCAGTTCTTC. It encodes CASTRSSGGANEQFF.

V is TRBV7-9 and J is TRBJ1-6; D is uncertain. This CDR3 has 18 amino acids. Trimming stripped 1 base from V and 1 base from J, with 14 bases between. Germline loops: CDR1 SEHNR, CDR2 FQNEAQ (reference sequence). CDR3 sequence: CASSLEGALASYNSPLHF. CDR3 sequence (DNA): TGTGCCAGCAGCTTAGAGGGAGCATTAGCATCCTATAATTCACCCCTCCACTTT.

The chain joins TRBV5-4 to TRBJ1-4, with TRBD1 matching 7 bases. From germline, CDR1 is SGHNT and CDR2 YYREEE (reference sequence). The CDR3 has 16 amino acids. With V trimmed by 4 bases and J by 0 bases, 6 bases remained unmatched. In DNA form, the CDR3 reads TGTGCCAGCAGCGCTCTAACAGGGGCAACTAATGAAAAACTGTTTTTT. Its protein is CASSALTGATNEKLFF.

V gene TRBV30 combines with J gene TRBJ1-4, with 10 positions matching TRBD1. Per the germline V gene, CDR1 is GTSNPN and CDR2 is SVGIG (reference sequence). The CDR3 totals 17 residues. J gave up 4 bases and V 7 bases, and 15 bases lay outside the gene matches. The CDR3 is CALSQYRDRGGNEKLFF. For the CDR3, the DNA is TGTGCCTTGAGCCAATACCGGGACAGGGGAGGTAATGAAAAACTGTTTTTT.

This clone was seen only once. The V call is TRBV5-4, the J call TRBJ1-1; D is perhaps TRBD1 (5 bases). The V end lost 7 bases, the J end lost 1 base, and 14 bases lay between the germline ends. CDR1 is SGHNT and CDR2 is YYREEE in the germline V gene (reference sequence). The CDR3 is 14 residues long. The DNA of the CDR3 is TGTGCCAGCCGCCGTGGGGGGACGAACACTGAAGCTTTCTTT. Amino acid sequence: CASRRGGTNTEAFF.

The V gene is TRBV9, the J gene TRBJ1-1; no definite D call. CDR1 SGDLS and CDR2 YYNGEE come from the germline V gene. This CDR3 has 15 amino acids. The V and J ends lost 0 bases and 1 base respectively, with 10 bases between them. Here the CDR3 reads CASSVDWFPNTEAFF. In DNA, the CDR3 is TGTGCCAGCAGCGTAGACTGGTTCCCGAACACTGAAGCTTTCTTT.

This rearrangement joins TRBV28 to TRBJ1-1; D gene unclear. V lost 6 bases, J lost 1 base, and 9 bases lay in between. Germline CDR1 and CDR2: MDHEN and SYDVKM. The CDR3 contains 13 residues. CDR3 sequence reads: CASRRTWNTEAFF. The DNA of the CDR3 is TGTGCCAGCAGACGAACATGGAACACTGAAGCTTTCTTT.

This rearrangement joins TRBV13 to TRBJ1-1; D may be TRBD1 (6 bases). The CDR3 has 14 amino acids. Trimming shortened V by 3 bases and J by 3 bases, and 11 bases separated the two germline ends. Germline V CDR1 and CDR2: PRHDT, FYEKMQ (reference sequence). In DNA, the CDR3 is TGTGCCAGCAGCTTTGGCAGGGGAGACACTGAAGCTTTCTTT. This codes for CASSFGRGDTEAFF.

The chain combines TRBV18 with TRBJ1-1; D may be TRBD1 (5 bases). Germline V CDR1 and CDR2: KGHSH, LQKENI. V dropped 3 bases and J dropped 1 base, with 9 bases sitting between them. CDR3 length: 14 amino acids. CDR3 DNA sequence: TGTGCCAGCTCACCCTCTACAGGGAACACTGAAGCTTTCTTT. It is translated as CASSPSTGNTEAFF. Using reference TRBV18 and TRBJ1-1 for the parts outside the CDR3, the full variable domain is NAGVMQNPRHLVRRRGQEARLRCSPMKGHSHVYWYRQLPEEGLKFMVYLQKENIIDESGMPKERFSAEFPKEGPSILRIQQVVRGDSAAYFCASSPSTGNTEAFFGQGTRLTVV.

The rearrangement links TRBV5-1 to TRBJ2-2, with TRBD2 as a possible D gene (7 bases). Between the trimmed V and J ends, which lost 4 bases and 0 bases, there was a span of 13 bases. The CDR3 has 16 amino acids. Germline assignment: CDR1 SGHRS and CDR2 YFSETQ. CDR3 DNA sequence: TGCGCCAGCAGCCGCGGGGGCTTCGCGAACACCGGGGAGCTGTTTTTT. It codes for CASSRGGFANTGELFF. The whole variable domain, remainder taken from reference TRBV5-1 and TRBJ2-2, is KAGVTQTPRYLIKTRGQQVTLSCSPISGHRSVSWYQQTPGQGLQFLFEYFSETQRNKGNFPGRFSGRQFSNSRSEMNVSTLELGDSALYLCASSRGGFANTGELFFGEGSRLTVL.

CDR3 DNA: TGTGCCATCAGTGAGCCCGGACTAGCCGAGAGCACAGATACGCAGTATTTT. Amino acid sequence: CAISEPGLAESTDTQYF. The chain carries TRBV10-3 and TRBJ2-3; TRBD2 aligns across 8 bases. CDR3 length: 17 residues. V dropped 2 bases and J dropped 0; count of bases not matched to a gene: 7. Germline CDR1 and CDR2: ENHRY and SYGVKD.

This chain links TRBV19 with TRBJ1-2; 7 bases match TRBD1. CDR1 LNHDA and CDR2 SQIVND come from the germline V gene (reference sequence). Trimming at V came to 5 bases and at J to 13 bases, leaving 19 bases not matched to a gene. The CDR3 has 15 amino acids. CDR3 DNA sequence: TGTGCCAGTAGTCTGAAAACCGGGACAGTTAAAGGAGGCACCTTC. This gives the protein CASSLKTGTVKGGTF.

V usage is TRBV4-2 and J usage is TRBJ2-7, with TRBD1 matching 8 bases. V shed 3 bases and J 0 bases; nucleotides not matched to a gene: 1. The CDR3 spans 14 residues. Germline V gene data show CDR1 as LGHNA and CDR2 as YNFKEQ. This CDR3 reads CASSHTGGSYEQYF. Here the CDR3 DNA reads TGTGCCAGCAGCCACACAGGGGGCTCCTACGAGCAGTACTTC.

CDR3: CATSRDPGTGYEQYF. The CDR3 DNA reads TGTGCCACCAGCAGAGACCCCGGTACGGGCTACGAGCAGTACTTC. This rearrangement joins TRBV15 to TRBJ2-7; D is uncertain. The CDR3 totals 15 residues. V lost 0 bases, J lost 3 bases, and 12 bases lay in between. CDR1 is LNHNV, CDR2 YYDKDF, per germline (reference sequence).

In its sample, this clone was seen a few times. The V call is TRBV28, the J call TRBJ1-5; the match to TRBD1 covers 7 bases. The V and J ends lost 8 bases and 0 bases, in that order; junction bases with no gene match: 7. CDR3 length: 15 residues. Germline V gives CDR1 MDHEN, CDR2 SYDVKM. CDR3 region: CASGTADFSNQPQHF. Written as DNA, the CDR3 is TGTGCCAGCGGGACAGCCGACTTTAGCAATCAGCCCCAGCATTTT.

The rearrangement joins TRBV5-4 to TRBJ2-5, with 8 bases identical to TRBD2. The germline V gene has CDR1 SGHNT and CDR2 YYREEE (reference sequence). Trimming at V came to 4 bases and at J to 2 bases, leaving 4 bases not matched to a gene. This CDR3 spans 14 amino acids. CDR3 nucleotide sequence: TGTGCCAGCAGCCCGACTAGCGCACAAGAGACCCAGTACTTC. As protein: CASSPTSAQETQYF.

The chain joins TRBV9 to TRBJ2-1; D unclear. The germline V and J ends were trimmed by 4 bases and 3 bases, with 2 bases remaining between them. The CDR3 runs 11 residues. CDR1 is SGDLS and CDR2 is YYNGEE in the germline V gene. The CDR3 sequence: CASSLYNEQFF. The CDR3 DNA reads as TGTGCCAGCAGCCTCTACAATGAGCAGTTCTTC.

J is TRBJ2-7 and V is TRBV7-9, with D perhaps matching TRBD1 (5 bases). Between the trimmed V and J ends, which lost 8 bases and 7 bases, there was a span of 15 bases. Germline V gives CDR1 SEHNR, CDR2 FQNEAQ (reference sequence). The CDR3 is 12 amino acids. CDR3 amino acids: CASATSDSEQYF. CDR3 nucleotide sequence: TGTGCCAGCGCTACATCCGACAGTGAGCAGTACTTC.